This TCR beta chain came from a study of T cell repertoires in cytomegalovirus infection. Study-level background: Matching HLA type, along with CMV infection, was indicated by public TCR beta signatures.

The sample holds many counts of this clonotype. Its antigen remains unidentified. CDR3 length: 14 residues. Germline V gene lookup returns CDR1 LNHDA and CDR2 SQIVND (reference sequence). Trimming took off 3 bases at V and 7 bases at J, with 12 bases between the two ends. General study findings and limits: Cumulated frequencies of public TCR beta families served to identify carriers of CMV plus the relevant HLA. The ex vivo response showed dominance by HLA-C-restricted CMV-specific TCR beta clonotypes.

Using its own MiXCR run on the reads, TCRdb lists one record per CDR3 protein. Among more than 150,000 distinct CDR3 sequences listed, about 25% were seen once. The sequencing sample was made of PBMCs. V and J are TRBV19 and TRBJ2-2; D remains unclear. This clonotype was sampled from a human donor in good health (CMV status not recorded). Some clones in this sample may be carry-over from other donors' samples. The CDR3 protein is CASSIFVDRGELFF. The CDR3 DNA reads TGTGCCAGTAGTATTTTCGTGGACCGCGGGGAGCTGTTTTTT.